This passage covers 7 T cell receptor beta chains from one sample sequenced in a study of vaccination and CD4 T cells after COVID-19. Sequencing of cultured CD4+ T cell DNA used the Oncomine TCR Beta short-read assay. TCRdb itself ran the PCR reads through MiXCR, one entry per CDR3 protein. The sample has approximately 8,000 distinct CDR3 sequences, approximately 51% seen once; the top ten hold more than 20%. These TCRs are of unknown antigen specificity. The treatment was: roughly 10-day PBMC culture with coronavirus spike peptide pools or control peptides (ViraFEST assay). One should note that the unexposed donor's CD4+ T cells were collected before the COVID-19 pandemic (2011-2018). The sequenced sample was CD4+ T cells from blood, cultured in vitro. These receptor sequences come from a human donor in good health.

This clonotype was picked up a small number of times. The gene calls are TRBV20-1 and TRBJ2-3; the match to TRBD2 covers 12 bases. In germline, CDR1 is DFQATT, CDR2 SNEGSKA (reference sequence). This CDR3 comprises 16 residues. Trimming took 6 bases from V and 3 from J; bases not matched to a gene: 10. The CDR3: CSAVHLAGGPTDTQYF. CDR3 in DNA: TGCAGTGCCGTCCACCTAGCGGGGGGGCCGACAGATACGCAGTATTTT.

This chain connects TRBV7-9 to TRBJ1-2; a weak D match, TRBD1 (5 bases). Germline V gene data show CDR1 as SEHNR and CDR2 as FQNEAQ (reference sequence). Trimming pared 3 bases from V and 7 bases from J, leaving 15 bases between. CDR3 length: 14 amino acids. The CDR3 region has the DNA TGTGCCAGCAGCTTGGGTTCGCGGGGGGGTGGCTACACCTTC. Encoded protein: CASSLGSRGGGYTF.

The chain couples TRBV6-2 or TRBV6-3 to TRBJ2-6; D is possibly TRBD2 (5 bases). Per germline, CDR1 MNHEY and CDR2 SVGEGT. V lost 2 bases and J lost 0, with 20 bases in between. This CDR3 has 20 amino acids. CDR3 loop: CASSYLANWATSSGANVLTF. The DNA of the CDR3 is TGTGCCAGCAGTTACCTAGCTAATTGGGCCACCTCCTCTGGGGCCAACGTCCTGACTTTC.

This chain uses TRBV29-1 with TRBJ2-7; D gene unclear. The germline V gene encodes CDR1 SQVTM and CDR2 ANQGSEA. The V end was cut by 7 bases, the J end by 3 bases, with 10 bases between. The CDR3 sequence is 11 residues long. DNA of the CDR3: TGCAGCGCTAGGACCATCTACGAGCAGTACTTC. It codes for CSARTIYEQYF.

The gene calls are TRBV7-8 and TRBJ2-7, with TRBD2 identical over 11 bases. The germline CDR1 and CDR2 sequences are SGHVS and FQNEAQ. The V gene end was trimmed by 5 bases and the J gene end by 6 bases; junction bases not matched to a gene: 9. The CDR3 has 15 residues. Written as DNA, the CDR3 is TGTGCCAGCAGCCCCACTAGCGGGGGTCCCAGCGAGCAGTACTTC. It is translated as CASSPTSGGPSEQYF.

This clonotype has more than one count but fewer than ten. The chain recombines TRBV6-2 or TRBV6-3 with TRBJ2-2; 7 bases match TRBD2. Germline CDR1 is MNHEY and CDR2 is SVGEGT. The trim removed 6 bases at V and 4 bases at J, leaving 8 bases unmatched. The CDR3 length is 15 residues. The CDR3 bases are TGTGCCAGCAGGACACGGGGGGTCGGCACCGGGGAGCTGTTTTTT. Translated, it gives CASRTRGVGTGELFF.

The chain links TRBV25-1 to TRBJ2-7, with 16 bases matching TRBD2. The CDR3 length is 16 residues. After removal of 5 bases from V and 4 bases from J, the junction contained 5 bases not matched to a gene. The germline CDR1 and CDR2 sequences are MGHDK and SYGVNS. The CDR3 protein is CASSPGLAGGTYEQYF. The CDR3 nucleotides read TGTGCCAGCAGTCCGGGACTAGCGGGAGGGACGTACGAGCAGTACTTC.